The source of this T cell receptor (beta chain) is a study of breast tumors, draining lymph nodes, adjacent tissues. This clonotype was seen repeatedly, ten times or more. V lost 10 bases to trimming and J lost 2 bases; unmatched junction nucleotides: 2. Germline V gene lookup returns CDR1 ENHRY and CDR2 SYGVKD. The CDR3 extends over 14 amino acids. The lymph nodes were axillary draining lymph nodes from breast cancer patients. A single record per CDR3 protein comes from TCRdb applying MiXCR to the multiplex PCR reads. The sample gives some 250,000 distinct CDR3 sequences, under 35% of which show up once; 3.6% is in the top ten.

The receptor was derived from a female donor with breast cancer. Some clones in this sample may be carry-over from other donors' samples. This chain connects TRBV10-3 to TRBJ1-6, with 10 bases matching TRBD1. The sequencing input was axillary lymph node tissue. Here the CDR3 DNA reads TGTGCCACTGGACAGGGGGCCTATAATTCACCCCTCCACTTT. Encoded protein: CATGQGAYNSPLHF.